The clone carrying this T cell receptor (beta chain) was detected only a few times. Its target is not known. This sample stems from a study of T cells after yellow fever vaccination. Study at large: The authors prepared low-cell-number fractions using SMART-Seq v4 Ultra Low Input.

V lost 6 bases, J lost 7 bases, and 9 bases lay in between. The CDR3 has 11 amino acids. Researchers made TCR cDNA using 5'RACE template switching, and this step added a universal primer site and UMIs. One entry per CDR3 protein results from TCRdb running MiXCR on the 5' RACE reads. The sample holds hundreds of thousands of distinct CDR3 sequences, less than 20% seen once. Overall study results and limits: Reappearance after the booster was seen for most primary-vaccination clones, at 96% CD4 and more than 80% CD8.

The chain couples TRBV12-3 or TRBV12-4 to TRBJ1-1; D perhaps matches TRBD1 (6 bases). This sequence originates from a man in his late teens or twenties who received the YFV17D yellow fever vaccine. The sequencing here drew on PBMCs, taken 5 days after the first yellow fever vaccination. Here the CDR3 reads CASRDRLEAFF. CDR3 bases: TGTGCCAGCAGGGACAGACTTGAAGCTTTCTTT.